What follows are 12 T cell receptor beta chains derived from one specimen sequenced in a study of blood T cells in healthy people across ages. Sample-barcoded 5' priming and a J-beta primer mix drove a second PCR of 7 to 11 cycles. TCRdb analysed the 5' RACE reads with MiXCR anew, one entry per CDR3 protein. The profile shows 1 million or so distinct CDR3 sequences, 40% to 50% of them singletons. The sequencing input was blood. These receptor sequences come from a woman aged 55 to 70 in good health.

This clonotype was detected a few times. The chain links TRBV5-1 to TRBJ1-2, with D hard to call. V lost 0 bases to trimming and J lost 3 bases, with 12 bases between them. The CDR3 has 15 residues. The germline gives CDR1 SGHRS, CDR2 YFSETQ. CDR3 region: CASSLATGFDYGYTF. The CDR3 nucleotides are TGCGCCAGCAGCTTGGCGACCGGATTCGACTATGGCTACACCTTC.

As regards this clonotype: Being one base from a much bigger clone, this may be a read error. The chain couples TRBV29-1 to TRBJ2-1; 8 bases map to TRBD1. The CDR3 totals 12 residues. Germline V CDR1 and CDR2: SQVTM, ANQGSEA. The CDR3 coding sequence is TGCAGCGCCTCGACAGGGGCCCACGAGCAGTGCTTC. The encoded protein is CSASTGAHEQCF.

This clonotype was recorded at least ten times. This chain links TRBV7-9 with TRBJ2-7; 13 nucleotides line up with TRBD2. The CDR3 extends over 15 amino acids. Unmatched junction bases numbered 2, after V lost 5 bases and J lost 1 base. Germline-derived CDR1 and CDR2 are SEHNR and FQNEAQ (reference sequence). CDR3 in amino acids: CASSQTSGRSYEQYF. CDR3 DNA: TGTGCCAGCAGCCAGACTAGCGGGAGGTCCTACGAGCAGTACTTC.

The chain carries TRBV6-6 and TRBJ2-7, with D possibly TRBD1 on 5 matching bases. Germline V gene sequence: CDR1 MNHNY, CDR2 SVGAGI (reference sequence). The CDR3 is made up of 12 amino acids. The V end was cut by 6 bases, the J end by 3 bases, with 9 bases between. CDR3 in amino acids: CASRQERYEQYF. The CDR3 nucleotides are TGTGCCAGCAGACAGGAACGCTACGAGCAGTACTTC.

This clonotype was observed at least ten times. The chain couples TRBV7-2 to TRBJ1-2; D not certain. This CDR3 comprises 12 residues. Germline CDR1 reads SGHTA; CDR2 reads FQGNSA. The V end was cut by 2 bases, the J end by 8 bases, with 9 bases between. CDR3 in DNA: TGTGCCAGCAGCTTACGTCCTTTGGGCTACACCTTC. It codes for CASSLRPLGYTF.

CDR3 bases: TGCAGTGCTAGGCGGGGGTGGGGGAGCGGTCAAGAGACCCAGTACTTC. Translation gives CSARRGWGSGQETQYF. The rearrangement links TRBV20-1 to TRBJ2-5, with 7 bases fitting TRBD2. CDR1 is DFQATT, CDR2 SNEGSKA, per germline (reference sequence). This CDR3 is 16 amino acids long. Trimming removed 3 bases from V and 2 bases from J; junction bases left unmatched: 12.

In this sample, this clonotype turned up a few times. The gene calls are TRBV5-1 and TRBJ2-3; 13 bases are shared with TRBD2. V shed 3 bases and J 2 bases; nucleotides not matched to a gene: 9. This CDR3 comprises 18 residues. The V gene's germline CDR1 is SGHRS and CDR2 YFSETQ. CDR3 in DNA: TGCGCCAGCAGCTCGGGACTAGCGGGGCGGCGGTACACAGATACGCAGTATTTT. Encoded protein: CASSSGLAGRRYTDTQYF. The complete variable domain, with remaining parts taken from reference TRBV5-1 and TRBJ2-3, reads KAGVTQTPRYLIKTRGQQVTLSCSPISGHRSVSWYQQTPGQGLQFLFEYFSETQRNKGNFPGRFSGRQFSNSRSEMNVSTLELGDSALYLCASSSGLAGRRYTDTQYFGPGTRLTVL.

The DNA of the CDR3 is TGTGCCAGCAGCGTAGGGACAGCCCGGGCGACTGGAAACACCATATATTTT. It specifies CASSVGTARATGNTIYF. This chain links TRBV9 with TRBJ1-3; possibly TRBD1 for D (6 bases). The CDR3 contains 17 residues. Germline V gene data show CDR1 as SGDLS and CDR2 as YYNGEE. Trimming took 0 bases from V and 2 from J, leaving 15 bases between them. The full variable domain, rest sourced from reference TRBV9 and TRBJ1-3, is DSGVTQTPKHLITATGQRVTLRCSPRSGDLSVYWYQQSLDQGLQFLIQYYNGEERAKGNILERFSAQQFPDLHSELNLSSLELGDSALYFCASSVGTARATGNTIYFGEGSWLTVV.

This chain uses TRBV29-1 with TRBJ1-4; no reliable D call. The germline V and J ends were trimmed by 5 bases and 0 bases, with 13 bases remaining between them. The CDR3 totals 15 residues. The germline CDR1 and CDR2 sequences are SQVTM and ANQGSEA. The CDR3 DNA sequence: TGCAGCGTTTTGAAGGACGGTGCAACTAATGAAAAACTGTTTTTT. As protein: CSVLKDGATNEKLFF.

This clonotype was seen only a few times. V usage is TRBV4-1 and J usage is TRBJ2-7; no reliable D call. From germline, CDR1 is MGHRA and CDR2 YSYEKL. This CDR3 contains 15 residues. V lost 0 bases to trimming and J lost 2 bases, with 11 bases between them. The CDR3 loop reads CASSQDWQAPYEQYF. DNA for the CDR3: TGCGCCAGCAGCCAAGACTGGCAAGCCCCCTACGAGCAGTACTTC.

The chain uses TRBV29-1 and TRBJ2-3; TRBD2 agrees at 9 bases. Germline V gene lookup returns CDR1 SQVTM and CDR2 ANQGSEA. The CDR3 contains 16 residues. Losses at the gene ends were 3 bases for V and 0 bases for J; bases not matched to a gene: 7. CDR3 in amino acids: CSVEDPSGVSTDTQYF. The DNA for the CDR3 is TGCAGCGTTGAGGATCCTAGCGGGGTTAGCACAGATACGCAGTATTTT.

The V call is TRBV5-6, the J call TRBJ2-1; 8 bases align to TRBD2. CDR1 is SGHDT, CDR2 YYEEEE, per germline. V trimming: 0 bases; J trimming: 7 bases; junction bases outside the gene matches: 6. The length of the CDR3 is 15 residues. The CDR3 DNA reads TGTGCCAGCAGCTTGGTCGGGAGGGCCTTGAATGAGCAGTTCTTC. It is translated as CASSLVGRALNEQFF.